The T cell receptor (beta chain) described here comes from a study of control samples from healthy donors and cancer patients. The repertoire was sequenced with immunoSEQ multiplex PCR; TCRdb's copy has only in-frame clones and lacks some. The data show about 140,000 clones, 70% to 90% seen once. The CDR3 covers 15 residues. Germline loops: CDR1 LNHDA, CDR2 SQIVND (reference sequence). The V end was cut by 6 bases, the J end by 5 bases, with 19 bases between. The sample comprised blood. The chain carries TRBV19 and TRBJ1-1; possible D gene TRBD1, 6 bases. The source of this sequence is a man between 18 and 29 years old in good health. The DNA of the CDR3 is TGTGCCAGTAGCGGGCTCGGGGGCAGTCGTACTGAAGCTTTCTTT. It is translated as CASSGLGGSRTEAFF.